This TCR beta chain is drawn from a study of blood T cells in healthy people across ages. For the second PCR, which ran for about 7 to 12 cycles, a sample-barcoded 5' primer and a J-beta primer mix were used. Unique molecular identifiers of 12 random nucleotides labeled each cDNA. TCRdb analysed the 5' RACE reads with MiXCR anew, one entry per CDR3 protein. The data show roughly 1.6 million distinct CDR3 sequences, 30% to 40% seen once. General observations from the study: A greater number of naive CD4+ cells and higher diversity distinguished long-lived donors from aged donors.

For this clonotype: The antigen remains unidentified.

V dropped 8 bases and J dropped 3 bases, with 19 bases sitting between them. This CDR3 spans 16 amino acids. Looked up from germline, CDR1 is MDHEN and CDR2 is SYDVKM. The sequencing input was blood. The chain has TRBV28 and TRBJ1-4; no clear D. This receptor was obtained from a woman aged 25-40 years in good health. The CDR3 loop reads CASQRRSDLSNEKLFF. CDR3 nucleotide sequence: TGTGCCAGCCAGAGGAGGTCAGACCTATCTAATGAAAAACTGTTTTTT.